The next 24 T cell receptor beta chains were all read from a single sample in a study of early T cells in non-severe SARS-CoV-2 infection. One entry per CDR3 protein, called by TCRdb with MiXCR from the 5' RACE reads. This sample has more than 45,000 distinct CDR3 sequences, with about 7.7% found just once. Sequencing input: whole blood. All receptors come from an adult who was a healthcare worker with PCR-confirmed SARS-CoV-2 infection or an uninfected control (not recorded which).

This clonotype occurred many times. V gene TRBV20-1 combines with J gene TRBJ2-7; 11 bases fit TRBD2. With 0 bases clipped from V and 5 bases from J, the junction kept 3 bases outside the gene matches. This CDR3 is built from 14 residues. Germline CDR1 and CDR2: DFQATT and SNEGSKA (reference sequence). In nucleotides, the CDR3 is TGCAGTGCTAGAGATCCACTAGCGGGAGACGAGCAGTACTTC. It encodes CSARDPLAGDEQYF.

CDR3: CASSRAGESDTQYF. The CDR3 coding sequence is TGTGCCAGCAGCCGAGCGGGAGAGTCAGATACGCAGTATTTT. V and J are TRBV7-8 and TRBJ2-3; 8 positions agree with TRBD2. V shed 5 bases, J shed 4 bases, and the junction held 5 bases outside the gene matches. Germline values: CDR1 SGHVS, CDR2 FQNEAQ. The CDR3 has 14 amino acids. Complete variable domain (other parts from reference TRBV7-8 and TRBJ2-3): GAGVSQSPRYKVAKRGQDVALRCDPISGHVSLFWYQQALGQGPEFLTYFQNEAQLDKSGLPSDRFFAERPEGSVSTLKIQRTQQEDSAVYLCASSRAGESDTQYFGPGTRLTVL.

This clonotype was seen repeatedly, ten times or more. The chain recombines TRBV7-3 with TRBJ2-5; 8 bases map to TRBD2. This CDR3 region has 15 residues. Germline trimming cut 7 bases from V and 0 bases from J; bases unmatched to any gene: 7. The germline V gene has CDR1 SGHTA and CDR2 FQGTGA. CDR3 region: CASTVSGTNQETQYF. Written as DNA, the CDR3 is TGTGCCAGCACCGTTAGCGGGACTAACCAAGAGACCCAGTACTTC. The complete variable domain, with remaining parts taken from reference TRBV7-3 and TRBJ2-5, reads GAGVSQTPSNKVTEKGKYVELRCDPISGHTALYWYRQSLGQGPEFLIYFQGTGAADDSGLPNDRFFAVRPEGSVSTLKIQRTERGDSAVYLCASTVSGTNQETQYFGPGTRLLVL.

This clonotype was observed many times. V usage is TRBV24-1 and J usage is TRBJ2-2; a weak D match, TRBD1 (5 bases). V was pared by 4 bases and J by 0 bases, with 8 bases between. The CDR3 is made up of 15 amino acids. Germline CDR1 and CDR2: KGHDR and SFDVKD. The CDR3 is CATSEAGTNTGELFF. CDR3 DNA sequence: TGTGCCACCAGTGAGGCAGGGACGAACACCGGGGAGCTGTTTTTT.

The chain recombines TRBV11-2 with TRBJ2-1; D perhaps matches TRBD2 (6 bases). The length of the CDR3 is 15 residues. V was clipped by 5 bases and J by 6 bases, with 17 bases between them. Germline lookup yields CDR1 SGHAT and CDR2 FQNNGV. The CDR3 here is CASSVGRGYFNEQFF. The DNA for the CDR3 is TGTGCCAGCAGCGTAGGACGGGGGTATTTCAATGAGCAGTTCTTC.

This clonotype has only a few counts. The chain couples TRBV9 to TRBJ2-7, with 8 bases identical to TRBD2. The V segment lost 2 bases and the J segment 1 base; nucleotides outside the gene matches: 5. This CDR3 spans 15 amino acids. Germline values: CDR1 SGDLS, CDR2 YYNGEE. CDR3 sequence (DNA): TGTGCCAGCAGCGTGGGAAGCGGGGGTTCCTACGAGCAGTACTTC. The encoded protein is CASSVGSGGSYEQYF.

There are many counts of this clonotype. This chain uses TRBV20-1 with TRBJ1-1, with no clear D. Trimming took 6 bases from V and 1 from J, leaving 12 bases between them. CDR3 length equals 13 residues. The V gene's germline CDR1 is DFQATT and CDR2 SNEGSKA (reference sequence). DNA of the CDR3: TGCAGTGCAGAGGAGAGACCGAACACTGAAGCTTTCTTT. Translation: CSAEERPNTEAFF.

The chain uses TRBV11-2 and TRBJ2-1; tentatively, D is TRBD1 (6 bases). Trimming pared 4 bases from V and 0 bases from J, leaving 10 bases between. Per germline, CDR1 SGHAT and CDR2 FQNNGV. The CDR3 has 15 residues. CDR3 sequence: CASSSDRSSYNEQFF. DNA for the CDR3: TGTGCCAGCAGCTCAGACAGGAGCTCCTACAATGAGCAGTTCTTC.

The chain joins TRBV3-1 to TRBJ2-1; TRBD1 matches 8 bases. Germline V gives CDR1 LGHDT, CDR2 YNNKEL (reference sequence). This CDR3 is 15 amino acids long. After removal of 3 bases from V and 9 bases from J, the junction contained 10 bases not matched to a gene. The CDR3 region has the DNA TGTGCCAGCAGCCACAGTTTTACCGGGACAGGTGAGCAGTTCTTC. The encoded protein is CASSHSFTGTGEQFF.

The chain recombines TRBV5-1 with TRBJ2-1; maybe TRBD2 (6 bases). V shed 0 bases and J shed 9 bases, with 13 bases lying between them. CDR3 length: 14 amino acids. Germline assignment: CDR1 SGHRS and CDR2 YFSETQ. CDR3 in DNA: TGCGCCAGCAGCTTGGTGGGTAGCGGCGCTGAGCAGTTCTTC. It encodes CASSLVGSGAEQFF.

This clonotype was picked up many times. The chain carries TRBV7-9 and TRBJ2-3; the match to TRBD2 covers 7 bases. Trimming took 5 bases from V and 0 from J; bases not matched to a gene: 8. CDR1 is SEHNR, CDR2 FQNEAQ, per germline (reference sequence). This CDR3 spans 16 amino acids. DNA for the CDR3: TGTGCCAGCAGCCCTCCCTGGCGGGAGAGCACAGATACGCAGTATTTT. Translating it yields CASSPPWRESTDTQYF.

A few counts support this clonotype. This sequence joins TRBV28 and TRBJ2-3; D remains unclear. The ends were cut back, 6 bases at V and 3 bases at J, with 16 bases in the middle. The germline V gene has CDR1 MDHEN and CDR2 SYDVKM. The CDR3 totals 15 residues. CDR3 sequence: CASSRQLGRTDTQYF. CDR3 sequence (DNA): TGTGCCAGCAGCCGCCAATTGGGAAGGACAGATACGCAGTATTTT. The variable domain in full, with the rest retrieved from reference TRBV28 and TRBJ2-3, is DVKVTQSSRYLVKRTGEKVFLECVQDMDHENMFWYRQDPGLGLRLIYFSYDVKMKEKGDIPEGYSVSREKKERFSLILESASTNQTSMYLCASSRQLGRTDTQYFGPGTRLTVL.

This clonotype was seen ten or more times. The gene calls are TRBV28 and TRBJ2-6; D gene unclear. CDR3 length: 15 residues. The germline V gene has CDR1 MDHEN and CDR2 SYDVKM. V was cut by 1 base and J by 0 bases, with 4 bases left in between. CDR3 nucleotide sequence: TGTGCCAGCAGTTTATTTAGCTCTGGGGCCAACGTCCTGACTTTC. Translation: CASSLFSSGANVLTF.

The sample holds many counts of this clonotype. This chain connects TRBV11-2 to TRBJ2-7; 10 bases are shared with TRBD2. CDR3 length: 17 amino acids. The V gene end was trimmed by 5 bases and the J gene end by 6 bases; junction bases not matched to a gene: 16. The germline CDR1 and CDR2 sequences are SGHAT and FQNNGV. The CDR3 region is CASSPWEGAGLASEQYF. The CDR3 DNA sequence: TGTGCCAGCAGCCCGTGGGAGGGAGCGGGACTAGCGAGCGAGCAGTACTTC.

This clonotype was recorded many times. The genes are TRBV7-7 and TRBJ2-5; the D gene could be TRBD1 or TRBD2 (5 bases each). This CDR3 region has 15 residues. V was cut by 0 bases and J by 0 bases, with 8 bases left in between. Germline assignment: CDR1 SSHAT and CDR2 FNYEAQ (reference sequence). The CDR3 loop reads CASSLALGDQETQYF. The DNA of the CDR3 is TGTGCCAGCAGCTTAGCATTGGGGGACCAAGAGACCCAGTACTTC.

This clonotype has ten or more counts. The chain links TRBV20-1 to TRBJ1-5; TRBD1 matches at 9 bases. This CDR3 contains 13 residues. Germline assignment: CDR1 DFQATT and CDR2 SNEGSKA (reference sequence). Trimming cost V 6 bases and J 3 bases; bases outside gene matches: 3. The CDR3 DNA reads TGCAGTGCGGGACAGGGTGTCAATCAGCCCCAGCATTTT. Its translation: CSAGQGVNQPQHF.

This clonotype was observed at least ten times. This sequence joins TRBV7-3 and TRBJ2-5; D uncertain. Trimming cost V 5 bases and J 2 bases, with 12 bases left between them. This CDR3 contains 14 residues. Germline V CDR1 and CDR2: SGHTA, FQGTGA. The CDR3 nucleotides read TGTGCCAGCAGCCCCACTGGGCTACAAGAGACCCAGTACTTC. Protein product: CASSPTGLQETQYF.

CDR3 loop: CASSQQPPPRYEQFF. CDR3 DNA sequence: TGTGCCAGCTCTCAACAGCCACCCCCGAGATATGAGCAGTTCTTC. The rearrangement links TRBV18 to TRBJ2-1; D gene ambiguous. There are 15 residues in the CDR3. Germline V gene sequence: CDR1 KGHSH, CDR2 LQKENI. V was trimmed by 6 bases and J by 8 bases, leaving 20 bases between them. Together with reference TRBV18 and TRBJ2-1, the CDR3 gives the full variable domain: NAGVMQNPRHLVRRRGQEARLRCSPMKGHSHVYWYRQLPEEGLKFMVYLQKENIIDESGMPKERFSAEFPKEGPSILRIQQVVRGDSAAYFCASSQQPPPRYEQFFGPGTRLTVL.

This rearrangement joins TRBV28 to TRBJ2-2; D is tentatively TRBD1 or TRBD2 (7 bases each). Between the trimmed V and J ends, which lost 8 bases and 3 bases, there was a span of 13 bases. Germline assignment: CDR1 MDHEN and CDR2 SYDVKM. The CDR3 length is 14 residues. CDR3: CASCQGGHTGELFF. The CDR3 region has the DNA TGTGCCAGCTGTCAGGGGGGGCACACCGGGGAGCTGTTTTTT.

CDR3 nucleotides: TGCAGTGCTAGAGATAGCACTAGCGGGGAACTAGCGAACACCGGGGAGCTGTTTTTT. It translates to CSARDSTSGELANTGELFF. This rearrangement joins TRBV20-1 to TRBJ2-2; 10 nucleotides agree with TRBD2. J gave up 0 bases and V 0 bases, and 10 bases lay outside the gene matches. The CDR3 consists of 19 residues. Germline CDR1 is DFQATT and CDR2 is SNEGSKA (reference sequence).

This clonotype was observed a few times. The chain joins TRBV2 to TRBJ2-7, with D possibly matching TRBD1 (6 bases). This CDR3 region has 14 residues. The germline V gene encodes CDR1 SNHLY and CDR2 FYNNEI. V lost 2 bases and J 5 bases, leaving 13 bases between the germline ends. The CDR3 loop reads CASSENVGADEQYF. The CDR3 DNA reads TGTGCCAGCAGTGAAAATGTGGGGGCGGACGAGCAGTACTTC.

This clonotype occurred many times. This chain connects TRBV4-2 to TRBJ2-2; tentatively, D is TRBD2 (5 bases). V lost 1 base, J lost 6 bases, and 12 bases lay in between. Germline values: CDR1 LGHNA, CDR2 YNFKEQ. This CDR3 is built from 15 residues. Here the CDR3 DNA reads TGTGCCAGCAGCCAAGGGACTTCTCGGGCCGGGGAGCTGTTTTTT. Protein sequence: CASSQGTSRAGELFF.

In its sample, this clonotype was seen many times. V is TRBV14 and J is TRBJ2-7; D might be TRBD1 (7 bases). The V gene lost 4 bases and the J gene lost 5 bases, with 18 bases spanning the gap. Per germline, CDR1 SGHDN and CDR2 FVKESK. The CDR3 contains 15 residues. CDR3 loop: CASSLFRQGEDEQYF. The CDR3, as DNA: TGTGCCAGCAGCCTCTTCCGGCAGGGGGAGGACGAGCAGTACTTC.

Many counts were recorded for this clonotype. J is TRBJ2-3 and V is TRBV5-8; 8 positions agree with TRBD2. Trimming cost V 5 bases and J 0 bases; bases outside gene matches: 8. This CDR3 has 16 amino acids. CDR1 and CDR2 (germline): SGHTS, YDEGEE. This CDR3 is CASRLGLAGSTDTQYF. The CDR3 coding sequence is TGTGCCAGCAGACTAGGACTAGCCGGTAGCACAGATACGCAGTATTTT.